Listed here are 27 T cell receptor beta chains from one sample, sequenced in a study of T cell repertoires in cytomegalovirus infection. TCRdb independently ran MiXCR on the reads; one entry per CDR3 protein. The table lists around 320,000 distinct CDR3 sequences, 9% to 9.5% of them singletons, with 3.5% to 4.5% in the top ten. Sequenced: PBMCs. These receptor sequences come from a human donor in good health (CMV status not recorded). Some clones in this sample may be carry-over from other donors' samples.

The chain joins TRBV4-1 to TRBJ2-5; D gene ambiguous. CDR3 length: 12 amino acids. The V end was cut by 7 bases, the J end by 5 bases, with 11 bases between. CDR1 MGHRA and CDR2 YSYEKL come from the germline V gene. This chain's CDR3 is CASKGVRETQYF. The DNA for the CDR3 is TGCGCCAGCAAAGGAGTCAGGGAGACCCAGTACTTC.

In its sample, this clonotype was seen many times. CDR3 nucleotides: TGTGCCAGCAGCTCCCGCGGGCCCACCGGCGCGACCCAGTACTTC. This sequence encodes CASSSRGPTGATQYF. This sequence joins TRBV7-2 and TRBJ2-5; tentative D call: TRBD2 (5 bases). V dropped 4 bases and J dropped 7 bases, with 19 bases sitting between them. This CDR3 is built from 15 residues. In germline, CDR1 is SGHTA, CDR2 FQGNSA.

This clonotype was detected a few times. V gene TRBV12-3 or TRBV12-4 combines with J gene TRBJ1-1; no firm D call. Trimming shortened V by 5 bases and J by 5 bases, and 12 bases separated the two germline ends. The CDR3 has 13 residues. CDR3 DNA sequence: TGTGCCAGCAGTGACCGACCTGGGACTGAAGCTTTCTTT. Amino acids: CASSDRPGTEAFF.

The genes are TRBV27 and TRBJ1-1; D remains ambiguous. This CDR3 contains 17 residues. CDR1 and CDR2 from the germline V gene are MNHEY and SMNVEV (reference sequence). The germline V and J ends were trimmed by 6 bases and 0 bases, with 20 bases remaining between them. The CDR3 sequence is CASRGEIGRGMNTEAFF. The CDR3 region has the DNA TGTGCCAGCAGGGGAGAAATCGGACGAGGGATGAACACTGAAGCTTTCTTT.

Comment on this clonotype: An end of the junction does not agree with germline; a read error may underlie this. V is TRBV7-2 and J is TRBJ1-6; TRBD1 aligns across 7 bases. CDR3 length equals 15 residues. Germline V gene sequence: CDR1 SGHTA, CDR2 FQGNSA. The CDR3 reads CASSVGTAGNSPHHF. The CDR3 region has the DNA TGTGCCAGCAGCGTCGGGACAGCAGGTAATTCACCCCACCACTTT.

J is TRBJ2-1 and V is TRBV11-2; D might be TRBD2 (6 bases). The V gene lost 6 bases and the J gene lost 2 bases, with 20 bases spanning the gap. Germline-derived CDR1 and CDR2 are SGHAT and FQNNGV. The CDR3 has 17 residues. This chain's CDR3 is CASSSAPTRTPYNEQFF. The CDR3 region has the DNA TGTGCCAGCAGTTCCGCTCCGACTAGGACTCCCTACAATGAGCAGTTCTTC.

A few counts support this clonotype. The J gene is TRBJ1-5, the V gene TRBV28; D remains ambiguous. V was clipped by 9 bases and J by 7 bases, with 13 bases between them. Germline-derived CDR1 and CDR2 are MDHEN and SYDVKM. The CDR3 has 12 amino acids. The CDR3 protein is CASTAPEQPQHF. DNA of the CDR3: TGTGCCAGTACCGCACCAGAACAGCCCCAGCATTTT.

This clonotype was recorded at least ten times. The chain is built from TRBV7-2 and TRBJ1-5; no clear D. Looked up from germline, CDR1 is SGHTA and CDR2 is FQGNSA. Trimming took off 0 bases at V and 3 bases at J, with 3 bases between the two ends. CDR3 size: 13 residues. CDR3 residues: CASSLANNQPQHF. CDR3 DNA: TGTGCCAGCAGCTTAGCTAACAATCAGCCCCAGCATTTT.

This clonotype was observed a handful of times. The chain uses TRBV6-1 and TRBJ2-2; D unresolved. The CDR3 loop spans 16 amino acids. The germline V gene encodes CDR1 MNHNS and CDR2 SASEGT. Trimming took 5 bases from V and 0 from J, leaving 13 bases between them. The CDR3 is CASSQSYDTNTGELFF. The CDR3 DNA reads as TGTGCCAGCAGTCAATCCTATGACACGAACACCGGGGAGCTGTTTTTT.

There are many counts of this clonotype. This chain links TRBV7-2 with TRBJ1-5, with D uncertain. This CDR3 region has 16 residues. Deletions cut 0 bases from V and 1 base from J, with 10 bases between. CDR1 is SGHTA, CDR2 FQGNSA, per germline. CDR3 coding DNA: TGTGCCAGCAGCTTAGCCGGATGGTACAGCAATCAGCCCCAGCATTTT. Translation: CASSLAGWYSNQPQHF. Full variable domain (missing parts from reference TRBV7-2 and TRBJ1-5): GAGVSQSPSNKVTEKGKDVELRCDPISGHTALYWYRQSLGQGLEFLIYFQGNSAPDKSGLPSDRFSAERTGGSVSTLTIQRTQQEDSAVYLCASSLAGWYSNQPQHFGDGTRLSIL.

V is TRBV12-3 or TRBV12-4 and J is TRBJ1-1, with D maybe TRBD1 (5 bases). Trimming cost V 9 bases and J 5 bases, with 13 bases left between them. The CDR3 runs to 12 residues. CDR3 DNA sequence: TGTGCCAGTGGGGGGGAGGGGACTGAAGCTTTCTTT. Translating it yields CASGGEGTEAFF.

The chain has TRBV7-3 and TRBJ1-4, with D perhaps matching TRBD1 (6 bases). Trimming shortened V by 4 bases and J by 8 bases, and 14 bases separated the two germline ends. The CDR3 runs to 14 residues. CDR1 is SGHTA, CDR2 FQGTGA, per germline. The CDR3 coding sequence is TGTGCCAGCAGCTCGACAGGCATTTGGGAAAAACTGTTTTTT. Protein: CASSSTGIWEKLFF.

This clonotype was observed at least ten times. V usage is TRBV7-6 and J usage is TRBJ2-2; TRBD2 matches 13 bases. V trimming: 3 bases; J trimming: 1 base; junction bases outside the gene matches: 8. CDR3 length: 19 amino acids. The germline CDR1 and CDR2 sequences are SGHVS and FNYEAQ. CDR3 nucleotide sequence: TGTGCCAGCAGCTTCTCCCGGACTAGCGGGGGATTGAACACCGGGGAGCTGTTTTTT. Its protein is CASSFSRTSGGLNTGELFF.

This clonotype was recorded many times. This chain joins TRBV7-2 and TRBJ1-5, with D possibly being TRBD1 (6 bases). The CDR3 length is 14 residues. V dropped 1 base and J dropped 6 bases, with 10 bases sitting between them. Germline lookup yields CDR1 SGHTA and CDR2 FQGNSA. CDR3 in amino acids: CASSLGGAGQPQHF. CDR3 in DNA: TGTGCCAGCAGCTTAGGGGGGGCTGGTCAGCCCCAGCATTTT.

The chain couples TRBV19 to TRBJ1-1; unclear D gene. The germline V and J ends were trimmed by 3 bases and 3 bases, with 14 bases remaining between them. The CDR3 totals 15 residues. Germline lookup yields CDR1 LNHDA and CDR2 SQIVND (reference sequence). CDR3 coding DNA: TGTGCCAGTAGTATGGGGAGACCTCCAGACACTGAAGCTTTCTTT. This gives the protein CASSMGRPPDTEAFF.

About this clonotype: The final CDR3 position lacks the conserved phenylalanine or tryptophan, pointing to a likely read error. J is TRBJ2-7 and V is TRBV27; 7 bases fit TRBD2. The CDR3 is 15 residues long. Germline V gives CDR1 MNHEY, CDR2 SMNVEV (reference sequence). With V trimmed by 3 bases and J by 2 bases, 7 bases remained unmatched. The CDR3 nucleotides read TGTGCCAGCAGTTTGGTCGCTAGCGGAACCTACGAGCAGTACCTC. Its protein product is CASSLVASGTYEQYL.

This clonotype occurred many times. V and J are TRBV20-1 and TRBJ1-1; tentative D call: TRBD1 (6 bases). CDR3 length: 17 residues. V was cut by 0 bases and J by 3 bases, with 20 bases left in between. Germline CDR1 reads DFQATT; CDR2 reads SNEGSKA (reference sequence). The CDR3 sequence is CSARDHPGRRGYTEAFF. The CDR3, as DNA: TGCAGTGCTAGAGATCACCCGGGCAGGAGGGGGTACACTGAAGCTTTCTTT.

Many counts were recorded for this clonotype. V gene TRBV12-5 combines with J gene TRBJ2-2; TRBD1 aligns across 9 bases. The V segment lost 4 bases and the J segment 2 bases; nucleotides outside the gene matches: 5. Germline V lookup: CDR1 LGHNT, CDR2 FRNRAP. The CDR3 is 16 residues long. The DNA of the CDR3 is TGTGCTAGTGGTTCCGGACAGGGGAGTAACACCGGGGAGCTGTTTTTT. Its protein is CASGSGQGSNTGELFF.

The chain joins TRBV5-5 to TRBJ2-5; TRBD2 is a possible D gene (6 bases). CDR1 is SGHKS and CDR2 is YYEKEE in the germline V gene (reference sequence). Trimming left V 4 bases short and J 5 bases short, with 21 bases between. This CDR3 has 16 residues. The chain's CDR3 is CASSHRGAGSPETQYF. CDR3 DNA sequence: TGTGCCAGCAGCCACCGCGGGGCGGGGAGCCCTGAGACCCAGTACTTC. The full variable domain, in which reference TRBV5-5 and TRBJ2-5 provide the parts outside the CDR3, is DAGVTQSPTHLIKTRGQQVTLRCSPISGHKSVSWYQQVLGQGPQFIFQYYEKEERGRGNFPDRFSARQFPNYSSELNVNALLLGDSALYLCASSHRGAGSPETQYFGPGTRLLVL.

This clonotype was detected a few times. The CDR3, as DNA: TGTGCCAGCAGGACTAGCGGGAGGGATACGCAGTATTTT. Translation gives CASRTSGRDTQYF. The chain links TRBV12-3 or TRBV12-4 to TRBJ2-3; 13 bases line up with TRBD2. The junction had 0 bases not matched to a gene; V was cut back by 6 bases and J by 6 bases. The CDR3 is 13 residues long.

The chain joins TRBV11-2 to TRBJ1-6; the match to TRBD1 covers 7 bases. The CDR3 has 14 residues. Germline CDR1 reads SGHAT; CDR2 reads FQNNGV. Germline trimming cut 5 bases from V and 7 bases from J; bases unmatched to any gene: 5. CDR3 nucleotides: TGTGCCAGCAGCAATGCAGGGGGGAATTCACCCCTCCACTTT. Its translation is CASSNAGGNSPLHF.

This clonotype showed up many times. The V gene is TRBV28, the J gene TRBJ1-1, with D possibly being TRBD1 (5 bases). Trimming removed 5 bases from V and 3 bases from J, with 19 bases in between. This CDR3 has 16 amino acids. Germline V CDR1 and CDR2: MDHEN, SYDVKM. The CDR3, as DNA: TGTGCCAGCAGTCCGCTCCTGACAGCCTGGGACACTGAAGCTTTCTTT. Translated: CASSPLLTAWDTEAFF.

This clonotype has just a few counts. V and J are TRBV4-1 and TRBJ1-1; D is perhaps TRBD1 (5 bases). The CDR3 runs 15 residues. V was pared by 0 bases and J by 4 bases, with 12 bases between. Germline V gene sequence: CDR1 MGHRA, CDR2 YSYEKL. Here the CDR3 reads CASSQDWGGGTEAFF. The CDR3 DNA is TGCGCCAGCAGCCAAGATTGGGGGGGGGGCACTGAAGCTTTCTTT.

The V and J genes are TRBV6-5 and TRBJ1-4; D is perhaps TRBD1 (6 bases). The CDR3 extends over 15 amino acids. V lost 2 bases and J 0 bases, leaving 7 bases between the germline ends. Germline V gene data show CDR1 as MNHEY and CDR2 as SVGAGI. The CDR3 loop reads CASSYRGATNEKLFF. CDR3 sequence (DNA): TGTGCCAGCAGTTACAGGGGGGCAACTAATGAAAAACTGTTTTTT.

The table lists this clonotype with a few counts. This chain connects TRBV28 to TRBJ2-3, with 7 bases lining up with TRBD1. The CDR3 is 15 amino acids. Germline V gene sequence: CDR1 MDHEN, CDR2 SYDVKM. With V trimmed by 4 bases and J by 6 bases, 10 bases remained unmatched. The CDR3 DNA reads TGTGCCAGCAGTTCCGTCCCGGGACAGTCGGATACGCAGTATTTT. Amino acids: CASSSVPGQSDTQYF.

This sequence joins TRBV7-2 and TRBJ2-3, with 9 nucleotides matching TRBD2. Losses at the gene ends were 7 bases for V and 2 bases for J; bases not matched to a gene: 10. CDR3 length: 16 amino acids. Looked up from germline, CDR1 is SGHTA and CDR2 is FQGNSA. The CDR3 DNA sequence: TGTGCCAGCATCGCGATAGCGGGGGATACCACAGATACGCAGTATTTT. It yields the protein CASIAIAGDTTDTQYF. The complete variable domain, with remaining parts taken from reference TRBV7-2 and TRBJ2-3, reads GAGVSQSPSNKVTEKGKDVELRCDPISGHTALYWYRQSLGQGLEFLIYFQGNSAPDKSGLPSDRFSAERTGGSVSTLTIQRTQQEDSAVYLCASIAIAGDTTDTQYFGPGTRLTVL.

This clonotype was recorded a few times. The chain joins TRBV28 to TRBJ2-1, with D unclear. Germline assignment: CDR1 MDHEN and CDR2 SYDVKM. This CDR3 comprises 12 residues. With 5 bases removed from V and 8 bases from J, the gap between germline ends came to 10 bases. The CDR3 coding sequence is TGTGCCAGCAGTGGCTTTAACGATGAGCAGTTCTTC. It is translated as CASSGFNDEQFF.